This TCR beta chain was recovered during a study of blood T cells in healthy people across ages. Study results and limitations: More naive CD4+ cells and higher diversity were found in long-lived than in aged donors.

This clonotype showed up just a few times. Its antigen is not identified. With a J-beta primer mix and a sample-barcoded 5' primer, a second PCR ran about 7 to 11 cycles. Every cDNA was tagged by a template-switch adaptor with 12 random nucleotides. In TCRdb, the 5' RACE reads were re-called with MiXCR into one record per CDR3 protein. This table has over 1,500,000 distinct CDR3 sequences, roughly two fifths appearing once. The sequence was obtained from a human donor in good health. Specimen: blood.

CDR3 sequence reads: CASSFMDWDGDNQPQHF. Written as DNA, the CDR3 is TGTGCCAGCAGCTTTATGGATTGGGACGGAGATAATCAGCCCCAGCATTTT. The chain recombines TRBV12-1 with TRBJ1-5; the listed D gene, TRBD1, was not tested against the DNA. TRBV12-1 is shown as a pseudogene. CDR3 length: 17 amino acids.